The next 28 T cell receptor beta chains were all read from a single sample in a study of CD8 T cells in ankylosing spondylitis. TCRdb independently ran MiXCR on the 5' RACE reads; one entry per CDR3 protein. The repertoire has about 340,000 distinct CDR3 sequences, about 20% of them found once; the top ten carry around 13%. The source material was blood, either unsorted or a sorted T cell fraction (not recorded which). These receptors were collected from a male donor with ankylosing spondylitis or in good health (not recorded which).

The sample holds a few counts of this clonotype. V usage is TRBV28 and J usage is TRBJ1-1, with D maybe TRBD1 (5 bases). V lost 5 bases, J lost 2 bases, and 9 bases lay in between. The V gene's germline CDR1 is MDHEN and CDR2 SYDVKM. This CDR3 has 13 amino acids. In nucleotides, the CDR3 is TGTGCCAGCAGTATAACAGGAAACACTGAAGCTTTCTTT. Its protein is CASSITGNTEAFF. The variable domain in full, completed from reference TRBV28 and TRBJ1-1, reads DVKVTQSSRYLVKRTGEKVFLECVQDMDHENMFWYRQDPGLGLRLIYFSYDVKMKEKGDIPEGYSVSREKKERFSLILESASTNQTSMYLCASSITGNTEAFFGQGTRLTVV.

The V call is TRBV12-3 or TRBV12-4, the J call TRBJ2-7, with D perhaps assigned TRBD1 or TRBD2 (6 bases each). The CDR3 loop spans 15 amino acids. V gave up 1 base and J gave up 5 bases, with 15 bases separating them. The CDR3 region is CASSLGWGAGDEQYF. CDR3 DNA sequence: TGTGCCAGCAGTTTAGGTTGGGGGGCCGGGGACGAGCAGTACTTC.

The chain couples TRBV10-3 to TRBJ2-3; 12 bases align to TRBD2. The CDR3 sequence is 16 residues long. Trimming removed 2 bases from V and 2 bases from J; junction bases left unmatched: 2. Germline values: CDR1 ENHRY, CDR2 SYGVKD. The CDR3 bases are TGTGCCATCAGTGAGACTAGCGGGGGGATCACAGATACGCAGTATTTT. Translation: CAISETSGGITDTQYF.

V gene TRBV7-8 combines with J gene TRBJ2-3; 9 nucleotides match TRBD1. V lost 7 bases and J lost 6; bases outside the gene matches: 17. The CDR3 length is 17 residues. Looked up from germline, CDR1 is SGHVS and CDR2 is FQNEAQ. CDR3 bases: TGTGCCAGCACCTATAGGGGGACAGGGAAGCATCAGGATACGCAGTATTTT. Protein sequence: CASTYRGTGKHQDTQYF. Drawing the rest from reference TRBV7-8 and TRBJ2-3, the complete variable domain is GAGVSQSPRYKVAKRGQDVALRCDPISGHVSLFWYQQALGQGPEFLTYFQNEAQLDKSGLPSDRFFAERPEGSVSTLKIQRTQQEDSAVYLCASTYRGTGKHQDTQYFGPGTRLTVL.

The CDR3 protein is CASSLQDRGPVAPYEQYF. In DNA form, the CDR3 reads TGTGCCAGCAGCCTGCAGGACAGGGGGCCCGTGGCCCCGTACGAGCAGTACTTC. The gene calls are TRBV6-2 or TRBV6-3 and TRBJ2-7; TRBD1 matches at 11 bases. The V gene's germline CDR1 is MNHEY and CDR2 SVGEGT. Losses at the gene ends were 6 bases for V and 4 bases for J; bases not matched to a gene: 17. The CDR3 totals 18 residues.

The chain recombines TRBV28 with TRBJ2-5; 9 bases fit TRBD1. V dropped 6 bases and J dropped 3; count of bases not matched to a gene: 8. The CDR3 extends over 15 amino acids. In germline, CDR1 is MDHEN, CDR2 SYDVKM. In DNA, the CDR3 is TGTGCCAGCAGCAAACAGGGACAGGGAGAAGAGACCCAGTACTTC. It is translated as CASSKQGQGEETQYF.

There are a few counts of this clonotype. The chain combines TRBV12-3 or TRBV12-4 with TRBJ2-5, with 8 bases fitting TRBD2. The CDR3 runs 14 residues. Trimming removed 6 bases from V and 5 bases from J; junction bases left unmatched: 8. Here the CDR3 DNA reads TGTGCCAGCAGCTTGAGGGGACTAGTGGAGACCCAGTACTTC. Translating gives CASSLRGLVETQYF.

V gene TRBV2 combines with J gene TRBJ2-7; 9 bases agree with TRBD2. The CDR3 has 15 residues. Looked up from germline, CDR1 is SNHLY and CDR2 is FYNNEI. V was clipped by 6 bases and J by 1 base; unmatched bases: 7. The CDR3 protein is CASSLYSGGSYEQYF. CDR3 in DNA: TGTGCCAGCAGCTTATATAGCGGGGGATCCTACGAGCAGTACTTC. The whole variable domain, remainder taken from reference TRBV2 and TRBJ2-7, is EPEVTQTPSHQVTQMGQEVILRCVPISNHLYFYWYRQILGQKVEFLVSFYNNEISEKSEIFDDQFSVERPDGSNFTLKIRSTKLEDSAMYFCASSLYSGGSYEQYFGPGTRLTVT.

The rearrangement links TRBV12-3 or TRBV12-4 to TRBJ2-3; a possible D gene is TRBD2 (7 bases). The CDR3 length is 17 residues. V lost 5 bases and J lost 2, with 20 bases in between. CDR3 bases: TGTGCCAGCAGTACCCCTTCCTCGCGGGGGCCCACAGATACGCAGTATTTT. This codes for CASSTPSSRGPTDTQYF.

This clonotype was observed a handful of times. The chain links TRBV11-2 to TRBJ2-7; D gene unclear. The V gene lost 3 bases and the J gene lost 4 bases, with 7 bases spanning the gap. The germline V gene has CDR1 SGHAT and CDR2 FQNNGV. The CDR3 is 12 amino acids. The CDR3 DNA follows: TGTGCCAGCAGCTTCTTCGGTTACGAGCAGTACTTC. Amino acid sequence: CASSFFGYEQYF.

The chain has TRBV11-2 and TRBJ2-3; D is uncertain. Germline values: CDR1 SGHAT, CDR2 FQNNGV. V lost 0 bases to trimming and J lost 2 bases, with 18 bases between them. This CDR3 spans 18 amino acids. DNA of the CDR3: TGTGCCAGCAGCTTAGATAGCCAGCCCCTGGTTCCCACAGATACGCAGTATTTT. This gives the protein CASSLDSQPLVPTDTQYF.

The genes are TRBV6-5 and TRBJ1-4, with D possibly matching TRBD1 (5 bases). Germline V gene data show CDR1 as MNHEY and CDR2 as SVGAGI. The CDR3 contains 15 residues. V dropped 2 bases and J dropped 4 bases, with 11 bases sitting between them. CDR3 amino acids: CASSYGGSYNEKLFF. The CDR3, as DNA: TGTGCCAGCAGTTACGGGGGAAGTTATAATGAAAAACTGTTTTTT.

This clonotype was found a few times. The chain employs TRBV12-3 or TRBV12-4 and TRBJ1-5; 9 nucleotides align to TRBD1. The CDR3 contains 15 residues. Trimming at V came to 4 bases and at J to 3 bases, leaving 4 bases not matched to a gene. The CDR3 sequence: CASSSGQGTNQPQHF. CDR3 nucleotides: TGTGCCAGCAGTTCAGGACAGGGGACCAATCAGCCCCAGCATTTT.

The chain links TRBV6-1 to TRBJ2-7, with 8 bases matching TRBD1. Unmatched junction bases numbered 6, after V lost 5 bases and J lost 0 bases. The CDR3 has 15 residues. Germline CDR1 MNHNS, CDR2 SASEGT. The CDR3 sequence: CASSKGQGDSYEQYF. The DNA of the CDR3 is TGTGCCAGCAGTAAAGGACAGGGAGACTCCTACGAGCAGTACTTC.

The sample holds a few counts of this clonotype. The chain combines TRBV13 with TRBJ1-5; D is unresolved. CDR3 length: 15 amino acids. The V end lost 2 bases, the J end lost 0 bases, and 8 bases lay between the germline ends. Germline V CDR1 and CDR2: PRHDT, FYEKMQ (reference sequence). CDR3 coding DNA: TGTGCCAGCAGCTTATCCATCTATAGCAATCAGCCCCAGCATTTT. This sequence encodes CASSLSIYSNQPQHF.

V usage is TRBV2 and J usage is TRBJ2-7; no reliable D call. Germline V gene lookup returns CDR1 SNHLY and CDR2 FYNNEI. The CDR3 spans 14 residues. V was cut by 0 bases and J by 2 bases, with 8 bases left in between. In DNA form, the CDR3 reads TGTGCCAGCAGTGAAGCTCATAGACCCTACGAGCAGTACTTC. This gives the protein CASSEAHRPYEQYF.

The V and J genes are TRBV20-1 and TRBJ2-1; D is possibly TRBD1 (6 bases). The germline V gene encodes CDR1 DFQATT and CDR2 SNEGSKA (reference sequence). The V end lost 5 bases, the J end lost 3 bases, and 17 bases lay between the germline ends. The CDR3 runs 15 residues. Here the CDR3 reads CSALDRRGDYNEQFF. CDR3 DNA sequence: TGCAGTGCTTTGGACAGACGAGGGGACTACAATGAGCAGTTCTTC.

Only a few counts were recorded for this clonotype. This rearrangement joins TRBV4-1 to TRBJ2-7, with 8 bases lining up with TRBD1. The CDR3 spans 12 residues. Germline CDR1 MGHRA, CDR2 YSYEKL. Germline trimming cut 4 bases from V and 6 bases from J; bases unmatched to any gene: 2. This CDR3 is CASSRTGREQYF. The CDR3, as DNA: TGCGCCAGCAGCCGGACAGGGCGCGAGCAGTACTTC.

A few counts support this clonotype. The chain links TRBV9 to TRBJ2-3; 8 bases align to TRBD2. There are 15 residues in the CDR3. The V gene end was trimmed by 4 bases and the J gene end by 2 bases; junction bases not matched to a gene: 6. Looked up from germline, CDR1 is SGDLS and CDR2 is YYNGEE. The CDR3 sequence: CASSRAGGLTDTQYF. CDR3 coding DNA: TGTGCCAGCAGCAGGGCGGGGGGCCTCACAGATACGCAGTATTTT.

This chain uses TRBV7-9 with TRBJ2-3; a weak D match, TRBD1 (6 bases). Germline-derived CDR1 and CDR2 are SEHNR and FQNEAQ (reference sequence). The CDR3 totals 14 residues. V gave up 5 bases and J gave up 6 bases, with 15 bases separating them. The CDR3 DNA reads as TGTGCCAGCAGCCCTTTAGGGGGTGGCGATACGCAGTATTTT. As protein: CASSPLGGGDTQYF.

This clonotype was observed a handful of times. J is TRBJ2-5 and V is TRBV10-3, with 7 nucleotides matching TRBD1. Losses at the gene ends were 6 bases for V and 2 bases for J; bases not matched to a gene: 6. The CDR3 consists of 14 residues. CDR1 is ENHRY and CDR2 is SYGVKD in the germline V gene. Here the CDR3 DNA reads TGTGCCATCAGCCAACGACAGGGACAAGAGACCCAGTACTTC. This encodes CAISQRQGQETQYF.

This sequence joins TRBV28 and TRBJ2-7; 9 positions agree with TRBD1. The CDR3 has 15 amino acids. V dropped 8 bases and J dropped 2; count of bases not matched to a gene: 10. Germline V CDR1 and CDR2: MDHEN, SYDVKM. Here the CDR3 reads CASRSGTGIAYEQYF. The CDR3 DNA reads TGTGCCAGCCGGTCCGGGACAGGGATTGCCTACGAGCAGTACTTC.

This clonotype was seen at least ten times. The rearrangement joins TRBV12-3 or TRBV12-4 to TRBJ2-1; 8 nucleotides align to TRBD1. The CDR3 is 14 residues long. The V and J ends lost 5 bases and 8 bases, in that order; junction bases with no gene match: 8. Written as DNA, the CDR3 is TGTGCCAGCAGTCCCCGACAGGGGTGGGATGAGCAGTTCTTC. Translated: CASSPRQGWDEQFF.

This sequence joins TRBV20-1 and TRBJ2-3; D is unresolved. Trimming pared 0 bases from V and 5 bases from J, leaving 15 bases between. The germline V gene encodes CDR1 DFQATT and CDR2 SNEGSKA (reference sequence). The CDR3 loop spans 15 amino acids. CDR3 loop: CSARDIPRPRDTQYF. CDR3 bases: TGCAGTGCTAGAGATATCCCTCGTCCGCGAGATACGCAGTATTTT.

The chain couples TRBV11-1 to TRBJ2-7, with 8 bases identical to TRBD1. CDR1 and CDR2 from the germline V gene are SGHAT and FQDESV (reference sequence). This CDR3 region has 14 residues. With V trimmed by 3 bases and J by 3 bases, 4 bases remained unmatched. The CDR3 loop reads CASSFGQGNYEQYF. The CDR3 bases are TGTGCCAGCAGCTTCGGACAGGGCAACTACGAGCAGTACTTC.

This clonotype has just a few counts. The chain recombines TRBV11-1 with TRBJ1-1; possible D gene TRBD1, 5 bases. The germline gives CDR1 SGHAT, CDR2 FQDESV (reference sequence). Trimming took 3 bases from V and 5 from J, leaving 13 bases between them. This CDR3 has 14 residues. DNA of the CDR3: TGTGCCAGCAGCTTGAGACCGGGGGGAACTGAAGCTTTCTTT. Its protein product is CASSLRPGGTEAFF.

The chain combines TRBV7-9 with TRBJ2-3, with 11 bases identical to TRBD2. The trim removed 5 bases at V and 4 bases at J, leaving 8 bases unmatched. The CDR3 consists of 16 residues. The germline V gene encodes CDR1 SEHNR and CDR2 FQNEAQ (reference sequence). The DNA for the CDR3 is TGTGCCAGCAGCACGAGACTAGCGGGGTCCCCAGATACGCAGTATTTT. Its protein is CASSTRLAGSPDTQYF.

The gene calls are TRBV30 and TRBJ2-1; D uncertain. Germline V gives CDR1 GTSNPN, CDR2 SVGIG (reference sequence). This CDR3 has 11 residues. The germline V and J ends were trimmed by 3 bases and 6 bases, with 6 bases remaining between them. The CDR3 protein is CAWSETNEQFF. The CDR3, as DNA: TGTGCCTGGAGCGAAACCAATGAGCAGTTCTTC.